Listed below are T cell receptor beta chains from one sample, sequenced in a study of glioma-infiltrating T cells. From the multiplex PCR reads, TCRdb called clonotypes with MiXCR, one entry per CDR3 protein. The table lists 44,000 or so distinct CDR3 sequences, approximately 20% of them singletons. The sample comprised glioma tissue, nonneoplastic brain tissue, or PBMCs (not recorded which). The source of these receptors is a human donor with low-grade glioma or glioblastoma, undergoing nonglioma brain surgery, or in good health (not recorded which). Each CDR3 is given with its conserved first and last residue.

cdr3_length v_call cdr3_aa
11 TRBV12-3/TRBV12-4 CASNLGETQYF
16 TRBV15 CATSSDPGLTTDEQFF
13 TRBV10-2 CASALTVNQPQHF
15 TRBV18 CASSFDRGRSYEQYF
15 TRBV7-6 CASSPQGVDNNEQFF
15 TRBV20-1 CSAREGRTLNTEAFF
14 TRBV2 CASSTRIGSYEQYF
14 TRBV27 CASSLSAGGETQHF
14 TRBV19 CASSINSGVDGYTF
15 TRBV20-1 CSAALSGRPRNEQFF
15 TRBV27 CASNRFERATDTQYF
15 TRBV3-1 CASSQGGQGISEQYF
13 TRBV6-4 CASSEDYNSPLHF
17 TRBV3-1 CASSQKQDSVLGNTIYF
14 TRBV28 CTTSARGFDQPQHF
17 TRBV3-1 CASSLNRDSYRNSPLHF
15 TRBV20-1 CSARRGGQSLEAQYF
15 TRBV7-9 CASSLGVRATDTQYF
14 TRBV7-2 CASRLAGQGETQYF
15 TRBV28 CASSLLAGNNYGYTF
14 TRBV27 CASSHGQNSYEQYF
16 TRBV29-1 CSARGLAGGPTDTQYF
15 TRBV4-3 CASSQDSPGTDTQYF
13 TRBV28 CATFNSGANVLTF
17 TRBV2 CASSAQGGTYSNQPQHF
13 TRBV2 CAGRGGFNQPQHF
13 TRBV12-3/TRBV12-4 CASRTGITDTQYF
14 TRBV2 CASWTSGGADTQYF
12 TRBV19 CASDHTGRGYTF
17 TRBV10-2 CASNPSVSPAGADTQYF
10 TRBV5-8 CASSLTGFTF
14 TRBV5-1 CASSLGRESYEQYF